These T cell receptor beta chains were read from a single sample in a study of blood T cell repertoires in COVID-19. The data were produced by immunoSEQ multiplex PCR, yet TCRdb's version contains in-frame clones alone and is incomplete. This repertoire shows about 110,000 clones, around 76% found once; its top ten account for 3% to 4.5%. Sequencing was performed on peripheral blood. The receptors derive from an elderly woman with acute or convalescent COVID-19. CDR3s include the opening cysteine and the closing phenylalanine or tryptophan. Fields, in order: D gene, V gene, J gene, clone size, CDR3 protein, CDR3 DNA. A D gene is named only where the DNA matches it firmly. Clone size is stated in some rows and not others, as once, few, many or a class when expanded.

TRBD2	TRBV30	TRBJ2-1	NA	CAWSVSGGYNEQFF	TGTGCCTGGAGCGTTAGCGGGGGGTACAATGAGCAGTTCTTC
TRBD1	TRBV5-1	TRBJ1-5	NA	CASSCYGDRAFPRNQPQHF	TGCGCCAGCAGCTGCTATGGGGACAGGGCTTTTCCCCGCAATCAGCCCCAGCATTTT
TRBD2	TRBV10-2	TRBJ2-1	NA	CASRTSGSSVEQFF	TGCGCCAGCAGGACTAGCGGGAGTTCTGTTGAGCAGTTCTTC
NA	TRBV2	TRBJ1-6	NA	CASSEVSQDSPLHF	TGTGCCAGCAGTGAAGTTTCCCAGGATTCACCCCTCCACTTT
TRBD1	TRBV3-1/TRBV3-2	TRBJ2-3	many	CASSQADRDTQYF	TGTGCCAGCAGCCAAGCGGACAGGGATACGCAGTATTTT
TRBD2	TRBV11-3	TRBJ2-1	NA	CASSAGLAGVYNEQFF	TGTGCCAGCAGCGCCGGACTAGCGGGAGTCTACAATGAGCAGTTCTTC
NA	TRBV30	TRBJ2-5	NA	CAWSRRGTQETQYF	TGTGCCTGGAGTCGGAGGGGCACCCAAGAGACCCAGTACTTC
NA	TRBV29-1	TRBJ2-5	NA	CSSGSQETQYF	TGCAGCAGCGGGTCTCAAGAGACCCAGTACTTC
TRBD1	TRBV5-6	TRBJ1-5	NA	CASSLIPGTGNQPQHF	TGTGCCAGCAGCTTGATCCCCGGGACAGGGAATCAGCCCCAGCATTTT
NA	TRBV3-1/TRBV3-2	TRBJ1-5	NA	CASSADSYQPQHF	TGTGCCAGCAGCGCGGACAGCTATCAGCCCCAGCATTTT
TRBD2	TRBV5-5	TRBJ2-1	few	CASRVSGGAGYNEQFF	TGTGCCAGCCGGGTAAGCGGGGGGGCTGGCTACAATGAGCAGTTCTTC
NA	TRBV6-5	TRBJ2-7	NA	CASSNYQNDYEQYF	TGTGCCAGCAGTAATTACCAGAATGACTACGAGCAGTACTTC
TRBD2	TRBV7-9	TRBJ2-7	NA	CASGYTGGRTYYEQYF	TGTGCCAGCGGCTATACAGGCGGGAGGACATACTACGAGCAGTACTTC
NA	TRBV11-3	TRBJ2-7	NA	CASSLVGATGPYEQYF	TGTGCCAGCAGCTTAGTGGGTGCGACAGGACCCTACGAGCAGTACTTC